This entry describes one T cell receptor (beta chain). TCRdb re-called the 5' RACE reads with MiXCR, one entry per CDR3 protein. In the table there are some 550,000 distinct CDR3 sequences, roughly 19% of which are singletons. The data derive from a study of T cells after yellow fever vaccination. Study as a whole: Libraries from low-cell-number fractions were prepared with the SMART-Seq v4 Ultra Low Input RNA kit.

The V segment lost 0 bases and the J segment 8 bases; nucleotides outside the gene matches: 7. Germline V gene data show CDR1 as SGHRS and CDR2 as YFSETQ. The length of the CDR3 is 14 residues. The sequence derives from a man younger than 40 who received the YFV17D yellow fever vaccine. This specimen consisted of PBMCs, obtained 15 days after the yellow fever booster vaccination. The V gene is TRBV5-1, the J gene TRBJ1-2; TRBD1 aligns across 7 bases. The CDR3, as DNA: TGCGCCAGCAGCTTGGAGGGCAGGGGGGAAGGCTACACCTTC. It is translated as CASSLEGRGEGYTF.